One sample yielded the 19 T cell receptor beta chains listed below, sequenced in a study of shared clonotypes between healthy human individuals. Sequencing was performed with immunoSEQ multiplex PCR; in TCRdb, only in-frame clones are kept and a portion is missing. The table includes approximately 500,000 clones, around 85% detected once. Material for sequencing was PBMCs. These receptors were obtained from a woman aged 35 to 49 in good health. Some clones in this sample may be carry-over from other donors' samples.

V usage is TRBV28 and J usage is TRBJ1-1; D ambiguous. Germline CDR1 and CDR2: MDHEN and SYDVKM. The CDR3 loop spans 16 amino acids. V lost 4 bases to trimming and J lost 1 base, with 16 bases between them. CDR3 region: CASSSPGGRPNTEAFF. CDR3 DNA sequence: TGTGCCAGCAGTTCCCCGGGAGGCAGACCGAACACTGAAGCTTTCTTT.

The chain recombines TRBV10-2 with TRBJ2-7, with TRBD2 matching 11 bases. This CDR3 has 14 residues. Germline assignment: CDR1 WSHSY and CDR2 SAAADI. V lost 6 bases and J lost 4; bases outside the gene matches: 5. CDR3 nucleotide sequence: TGCGCCAGCAGCACTAGCGGGAGAGGGTACGAGCAGTACTTC. This gives the protein CASSTSGRGYEQYF.

This clone has just one count. One base separates it from a far larger clone, so it is likely a read error. The chain links TRBV27 to TRBJ2-1; D is unresolved. Germline V gene lookup returns CDR1 MNHEY and CDR2 SMNVEV (reference sequence). V lost 2 bases and J lost 0, with 14 bases in between. The CDR3 covers 17 residues. In DNA, the CDR3 is TGTGCCAGCAGTTTACTGGTATTCTACGGCTCCTACAATGAGCAGTTCTTC. It encodes CASSLLVFYGSYNEQFF.

J is TRBJ2-2 and V is TRBV5-8, with TRBD1 matching 9 bases. Germline CDR1 and CDR2: SGHTS and YDEGEE. The junction had 7 bases not matched to a gene; V was cut back by 0 bases and J by 7 bases. CDR3 size: 16 residues. CDR3 residues: CASSLGSGTGYGELFF. For the CDR3, the DNA is TGTGCCAGCAGCTTGGGGTCCGGGACAGGGTACGGGGAGCTGTTTTTT.

The gene calls are TRBV7-2 and TRBJ2-7, with D possibly TRBD1 on 6 matching bases. Deletions cut 1 base from V and 5 bases from J, with 15 bases between. This CDR3 spans 15 amino acids. Germline values: CDR1 SGHTA, CDR2 FQGNSA. This CDR3 is CASSLEGGLGNEQYF. CDR3 nucleotide sequence: TGTGCCAGCAGCTTAGAAGGGGGATTGGGCAACGAGCAGTACTTC.

This clone was detected once. The chain carries TRBV30 and TRBJ1-5, with 8 bases aligning to TRBD1. CDR1 is GTSNPN and CDR2 is SVGIG in the germline V gene (reference sequence). This CDR3 region has 15 residues. The V segment lost 1 base and the J segment 0 bases; nucleotides outside the gene matches: 2. CDR3 sequence: CAWSADRGSNQPQHF. As DNA, the CDR3 is TGTGCCTGGAGTGCCGACAGGGGTAGCAATCAGCCCCAGCATTTT.

This clone was picked up many times. The sample carries other DNA sequences with the same CDR3. CDR3 in amino acids: CASQGGPTDTQYF. The CDR3 nucleotides read TGTGCCTCTCAAGGCGGACCCACAGATACGCAGTATTTT. The chain recombines TRBV6-6 with TRBJ2-3; D not certain. V was clipped by 11 bases and J by 2 bases, with 14 bases between them. Looked up from germline, CDR1 is MNHNY and CDR2 is SVGAGI (reference sequence). CDR3 size: 13 residues.

There are a few counts of this clone. The chain has TRBV7-8 and TRBJ2-3; 9 nucleotides line up with TRBD2. The junction had 3 bases not matched to a gene; V was cut back by 2 bases and J by 0 bases. CDR3 length equals 16 residues. Per the germline V gene, CDR1 is SGHVS and CDR2 is FQNEAQ. DNA of the CDR3: TGTGCCAGCAGCTTATGGGGGACTAGCAGCACAGATACGCAGTATTTT. This gives the protein CASSLWGTSSTDTQYF.

As concerns this clone: A read error likely explains this, since a far larger clone differs by one base. The CDR3 DNA reads TGCGCCAGCAGCTTGAATGACTATTGCTACACCTTC. Translation: CASSLNDYCYTF. The V gene is TRBV5-1, the J gene TRBJ1-2; D ambiguous. CDR1 is SGHRS and CDR2 is YFSETQ in the germline V gene. This CDR3 comprises 12 residues.

This clone was detected only once. The chain has TRBV29-1 and TRBJ2-5, with TRBD1 matching 10 bases. CDR1 SQVTM and CDR2 ANQGSEA come from the germline V gene. The CDR3 length is 14 residues. Trimming removed 3 bases from V and 1 base from J; junction bases left unmatched: 2. The CDR3 DNA is TGCAGCGTTGATGGGACAGGGGTCCAAGAGACCCAGTACTTC. Protein: CSVDGTGVQETQYF.

The chain joins TRBV4-2 to TRBJ2-2; D is possibly TRBD1 (5 bases). The V end was cut by 3 bases, the J end by 3 bases, with 8 bases between. The germline gives CDR1 LGHNA, CDR2 YNFKEQ. The CDR3 spans 14 residues. In DNA, the CDR3 is TGTGCCAGCAGCCACTCACAGGACACCGGGGAGCTGTTTTTT. Amino acid sequence: CASSHSQDTGELFF.

This sequence joins TRBV5-4 and TRBJ2-2; D is unresolved. The CDR3 loop spans 15 amino acids. With 3 bases removed from V and 3 bases from J, the gap between germline ends came to 12 bases. Germline V lookup: CDR1 SGHNT, CDR2 YYREEE (reference sequence). The CDR3 sequence: CASSSEVSHTGELFF. CDR3 sequence (DNA): TGTGCCAGCAGCTCAGAGGTTTCCCACACCGGGGAGCTGTTTTTT.

Concerning this clone itself: A far larger clone is just one base off, so this is likely a read error. In this CDR3 the conserved last residue, phenylalanine or tryptophan, is missing, so a read error is likely. This chain joins TRBV2 and TRBJ2-2, with D perhaps matching TRBD2 (6 bases). Per germline, CDR1 SNHLY and CDR2 FYNNEI. The CDR3 extends over 20 amino acids. Trimming removed 6 bases from V and 5 bases from J, with 31 bases in between. This CDR3 is CASSAVGLPDGEDWTGELFY. The CDR3 bases are TGTGCCAGCAGCGCTGTTGGTCTACCGGACGGGGAGGATTGGACCGGGGAGCTGTTTTAT.

This clone has only a few counts. The chain is built from TRBV6-1 and TRBJ1-2; D is possibly TRBD1 (6 bases). The CDR3 runs to 16 residues. Trimming removed 0 bases from V and 3 bases from J, with 14 bases in between. Germline V CDR1 and CDR2: MNHNS, SASEGT. The chain's CDR3 is CASSEASGAGDYGYTF. The CDR3 DNA reads as TGTGCCAGCAGTGAAGCGTCGGGGGCAGGTGACTATGGCTACACCTTC.

Notes on this clone: A far larger clone is a single base away, which makes a read error likely. The J gene is TRBJ1-2, the V gene TRBV29-1; D ambiguous. The germline V gene encodes CDR1 SQVTM and CDR2 ANQGSEA. The length of the CDR3 is 11 residues. The CDR3: CSVVGRYCYTF. DNA for the CDR3: TGCAGCGTTGTAGGACGCTATTGCTACACCTTC.

Comments on this clone: A far larger clone is one base from this, pointing to a likely read error. The chain has TRBV7-2 and TRBJ2-3; 12 bases line up with TRBD2. The V and J ends lost 5 bases and 2 bases, in that order; junction bases with no gene match: 11. Germline CDR1 reads SGHTA; CDR2 reads FQGNSA. This CDR3 spans 18 amino acids. The CDR3 bases are TGTGCCAGCAGCCTCGTGCTAGCGGGAGGGCCCATCACAGATACGCAGTATTTT. Translating it yields CASSLVLAGGPITDTQYF.

The chain couples TRBV7-2 to TRBJ2-7; D uncertain. The CDR3 has 15 amino acids. Trimming shortened V by 1 base and J by 2 bases, and 12 bases separated the two germline ends. The germline CDR1 and CDR2 sequences are SGHTA and FQGNSA. CDR3 amino acids: CASSLDLVETYEQYF. DNA of the CDR3: TGTGCCAGCAGCTTAGATTTGGTAGAGACCTACGAGCAGTACTTC.

This clone was counted once. This chain connects TRBV28 to TRBJ2-7; the D gene is possibly TRBD1 (5 bases). There are 12 residues in the CDR3. Germline V CDR1 and CDR2: MDHEN, SYDVKM. The V end was cut by 5 bases, the J end by 5 bases, with 10 bases between. The CDR3 sequence is CASSARVHEQYF. CDR3 nucleotides: TGTGCCAGCAGTGCCAGGGTCCACGAGCAGTACTTC.

The CDR3, as DNA: TGCAGCGTTCTGGTGCTAGCGGGGAGTGAGCAGTTCTTC. It specifies CSVLVLAGSEQFF. The chain couples TRBV29-1 to TRBJ2-1; 9 bases agree with TRBD2. With V trimmed by 5 bases and J by 9 bases, 8 bases remained unmatched. This CDR3 contains 13 residues. The germline V gene encodes CDR1 SQVTM and CDR2 ANQGSEA.